Detailed here is one TCR beta chain. Its cognate antigen is unknown. These data are taken from a study of CD8+ T cells in alopecia areata. The CDR3 extends over 14 amino acids. V shed 6 bases and J shed 2 bases, with 14 bases lying between them. The germline V gene has CDR1 SQVTM and CDR2 ANQGSEA. Findings and limits, study-wide: Lesional scalp, notably in alopecia totalis/universalis, had clonality above that of normal scalp.

Following RNA extraction, reverse transcription yielded cDNA that acted as the sequencing template. Using immunoSEQ multiplex PCR, the repertoire was profiled, and TCRdb retains in-frame clones only, with some absent. The profile shows about 69,000 clones, 55% to 65% of them singletons. This sample comprised CD8+ T cells sorted from blood, obtained at week 0. The J gene is TRBJ1-3, the V gene TRBV29-1, with D tentatively TRBD1 (6 bases). The clonotype was recovered from a human donor with alopecia areata. CDR3 amino acids: CSVIHEGAGNTIYF. CDR3 bases: TGCAGCGTGATTCATGAGGGGGCTGGAAACACCATATATTTT.